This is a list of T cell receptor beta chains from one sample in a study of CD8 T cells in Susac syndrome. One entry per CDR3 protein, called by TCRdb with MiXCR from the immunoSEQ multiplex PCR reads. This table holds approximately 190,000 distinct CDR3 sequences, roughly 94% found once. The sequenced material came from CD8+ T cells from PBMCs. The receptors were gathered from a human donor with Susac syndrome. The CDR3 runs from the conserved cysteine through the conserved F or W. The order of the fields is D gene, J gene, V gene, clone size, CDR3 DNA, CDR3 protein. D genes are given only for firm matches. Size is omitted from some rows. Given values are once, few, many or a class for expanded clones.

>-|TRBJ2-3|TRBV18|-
TGTGCCAGCTCACCAACGGGCCCCCCAGATACGCAGTATTTT
CASSPTGPPDTQYF
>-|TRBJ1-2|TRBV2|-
TGTGCCAGCAGTGAAGCCAGGGTGGGCTACACCTTC
CASSEARVGYTF
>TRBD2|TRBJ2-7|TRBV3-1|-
TGTGCCAGCAGCCAAGATGGAAAGCGGGACGTCTTCTACGAGCAGTACTTC
CASSQDGKRDVFYEQYF
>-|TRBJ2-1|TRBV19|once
TGTGCCAGTAGTATGGCCTCTAGCTCCTACAATGAGCAGTTCTTC
CASSMASSSYNEQFF
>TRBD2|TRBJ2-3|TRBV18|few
TGTGCCAGCTCACCCGGCGGGGGGACAGATACGCAGTATTTT
CASSPGGGTDTQYF
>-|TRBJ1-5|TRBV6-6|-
TGTGCCAGTCGCGCGGGGGGCGGCAGTCAGCCCCAGCATTTT
CASRAGGGSQPQHF
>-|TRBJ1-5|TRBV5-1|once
TGCGCCAGCAGCTTGGAGTCAGAGGGCCAGCCCCAGCATTTT
CASSLESEGQPQHF
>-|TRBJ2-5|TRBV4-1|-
TGCGCCAGCAGCCAAGTAGTCCTCAGGGGAGAGACCCAGTACTTC
CASSQVVLRGETQYF
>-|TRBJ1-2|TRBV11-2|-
TGTGCCAGCAGCTTAGCCCCCAACCTATATGGCTACACCTTC
CASSLAPNLYGYTF
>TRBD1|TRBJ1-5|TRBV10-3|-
TGTGCCATACAGGGGGAGGGCAATCAGCCCCAGCATTTT
CAIQGEGNQPQHF
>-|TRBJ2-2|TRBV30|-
TGTGCCAGTACAGGGAGGGAAAGCACCGGGGAGCTGTTTTTT
CASTGRESTGELFF
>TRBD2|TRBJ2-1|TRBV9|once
TGTGCCAGCAGCGTAGCGGCGGGAGAGGGCAATGAGCAGTTCTTC
CASSVAAGEGNEQFF
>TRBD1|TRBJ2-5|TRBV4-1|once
TGCGCCAGCAGCCAAGAAACTGGGACAGGGATGCAAGAGACCCAGTACTTC
CASSQETGTGMQETQYF
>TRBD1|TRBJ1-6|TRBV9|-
TGTGCCAGCAGCGTAGTAGCAGGGGGCTTCGATAATTCACCCCTCCACTTT
CASSVVAGGFDNSPLHF
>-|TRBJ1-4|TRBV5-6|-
TGTGCCAGCAGCCCTTGGATACAGGTTGAAAAACTGTTTTTT
CASSPWIQVEKLFF
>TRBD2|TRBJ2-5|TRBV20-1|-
TGCAGTGCTAGGGCTGCTCTAGCGGACCAAGAGACCCAGTACTTC
CSARAALADQETQYF
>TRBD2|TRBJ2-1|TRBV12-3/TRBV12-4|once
TGTGCCAGCAGCCCTAGCGGGGGGGCCATGATTAATGAGCAGTTCTTC
CASSPSGGAMINEQFF
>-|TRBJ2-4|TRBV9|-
TGTGCCAGCAGCGTCGGCAGGGGAAACATTCAGTACTTC
CASSVGRGNIQYF
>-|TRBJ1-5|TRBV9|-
TGTGCCAGCAATTCAGGGAATAGCAATCAGCCCCAGCATTTT
CASNSGNSNQPQHF
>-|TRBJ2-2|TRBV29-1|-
TGCAGCGCCGAATCCGGGACAACGAACACCGGGGAGCTGTTTTTT
CSAESGTTNTGELFF
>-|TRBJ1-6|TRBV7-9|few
TGTGCCAGCAGCTTAGTCCGGGGAAATTCACCCCTCCACTTT
CASSLVRGNSPLHF
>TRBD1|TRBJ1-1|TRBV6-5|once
TGTGCCAGCAGTTACACTGGGACAGGGAACACTGAAGCTTTCTTT
CASSYTGTGNTEAFF
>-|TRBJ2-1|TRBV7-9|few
TGTGCCAGCAGCCCCCCCCGCAATGAGCAGTTCTTC
CASSPPRNEQFF
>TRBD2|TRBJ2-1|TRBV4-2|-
TGTGCCAGCAGCCGAATTAGCGGGGGCTACAATGAGCAGTTCTTC
CASSRISGGYNEQFF
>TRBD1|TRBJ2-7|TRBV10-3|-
TGTGCCATCAGTGAGGCCCCACAGGGGTCAGACTCCTACGAGCAGTACTTC
CAISEAPQGSDSYEQYF
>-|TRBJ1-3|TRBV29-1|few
TGCAGCGTTGCCGGAGCCTCTGGAAACACCATATATTTT
CSVAGASGNTIYF
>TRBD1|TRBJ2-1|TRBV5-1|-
TGCGCCAGCAGCTTGGGACAGGGTCAGTTCTTC
CASSLGQGQFF
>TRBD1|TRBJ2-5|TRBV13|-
TGTGCCAGCAGCTCCGACAGGGAAGAGACCCAGTACTTC
CASSSDREETQYF
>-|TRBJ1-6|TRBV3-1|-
TGTGCCAGCAGGAGGGAGGACCTGGATAATTCACCCCTCCACTTT
CASRREDLDNSPLHF
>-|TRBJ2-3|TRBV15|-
TGTGCCACCAGCAGAGATTGGGGGACTCTCCTCGGGGATACGCAGTATTTT
CATSRDWGTLLGDTQYF
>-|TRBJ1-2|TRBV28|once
TGTGCCAGCAGTTTATTTAGGACACGGATCTATGGCTACACCTTC
CASSLFRTRIYGYTF
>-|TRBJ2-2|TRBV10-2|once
TGCGCCAGCACCAGCAGAGGCACCGGGGAGCTGTTTTTT
CASTSRGTGELFF
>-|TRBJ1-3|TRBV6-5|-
TGTGCCAGCAGCCTGCATATCAATCCTGGAAACACCATATATTTT
CASSLHINPGNTIYF
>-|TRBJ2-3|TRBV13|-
TGTGCCAGCAGCCATAAACAGGGTTGGTCAGATACGCAGTATTTT
CASSHKQGWSDTQYF
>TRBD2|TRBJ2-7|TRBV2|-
TGTGCCAGCAACCAGGGACTATACGAGCAGTACTTC
CASNQGLYEQYF
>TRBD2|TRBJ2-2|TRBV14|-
TGTGCCAGCAGCCAAGAGCGACTAGCGATCGGGGAGCTGTTTTTT
CASSQERLAIGELFF
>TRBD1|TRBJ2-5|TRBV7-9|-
TGTGCCAGCAGCTCCGGTTCCGGAAAGGACAGGGAGACCCAGTACTTC
CASSSGSGKDRETQYF
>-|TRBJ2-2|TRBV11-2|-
TGTGCCAGCAGCCCAGGGAGGACCGGGGAGCTGTTTTTT
CASSPGRTGELFF
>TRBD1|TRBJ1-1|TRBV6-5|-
TGTGCCAGCAGGCTGAAGGGGGCGAACACTGAAGCTTTCTTT
CASRLKGANTEAFF
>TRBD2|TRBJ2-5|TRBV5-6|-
TGTGCCAGCAGCGTTTGGTCTAGCGGGGGAATCCAAGAGACCCAGTACTTC
CASSVWSSGGIQETQYF
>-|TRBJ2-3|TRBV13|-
TGTGCCAGCAGCTTATCCCCAGATACGCAGTATTTT
CASSLSPDTQYF
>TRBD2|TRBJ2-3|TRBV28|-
TGTGCCAGCAGACGACTAGCGGGAGTGACAGATACGCAGTATTTT
CASRRLAGVTDTQYF
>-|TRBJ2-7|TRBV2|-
TGTGCCAGCAGTGAACATGGAGGCCACGAGCAGTACTTC
CASSEHGGHEQYF
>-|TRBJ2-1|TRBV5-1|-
TGCGCCAGCAGCTCCCAAGGTAGTGAGCAGTTCTTC
CASSSQGSEQFF
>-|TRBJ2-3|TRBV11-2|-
TGTGCCAGCAGCTTAGATCAAGATCCAGCCGTCGGAGATACGCAGTATTTT
CASSLDQDPAVGDTQYF
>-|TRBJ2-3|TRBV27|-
TGTGCCAGCAGGGACGGGGCCCGCACAGATACGCAGTATTTT
CASRDGARTDTQYF